This is a list of T cell receptor beta chains from one sample in a study of Ad26.COV2.S vaccination and SARS-CoV-2 variants. TCRdb keeps only in-frame clones here, not all; method: immunoSEQ multiplex PCR. Found here are around 300,000 clones, around 89% of them singletons; the top ten hold around 5.8%. Here the sequenced sample was peripheral blood, taken in a trial of Ad26.COV2.S vaccine versus placebo. All receptors derive from a person between 18 and 59 years old who received the Ad26.COV2.S COVID-19 vaccine or a placebo. Both conserved end residues are trimmed from each CDR3. Some rows have no size entry. The others give once, few or many, or a class for an expanded clone.

>TRBJ2-5|TRBV18|-
ASSPPPAGGQETQY
>TRBJ1-1|TRBV7-3|-
ASSPQSGTEAF
>TRBJ1-1|TRBV18|-
ASSPTGAVGSAF
>TRBJ1-5|TRBV30|-
AWSVWQADQPQH
>TRBJ2-3|TRBV2|once
ASRERGDTQY
>TRBJ2-5|TRBV7-9|-
ASARGIQETQY
>TRBJ1-2|TRBV6-2/TRBV6-3|-
ASSYTTGANT
>TRBJ1-1|TRBV19|-
ASSTQTGNTEAF
>TRBJ1-3|TRBV9|few
ASSVGPSTDGNTIY
>TRBJ1-3|TRBV4-1|-
ASSQVSLSGNTIY
>TRBJ2-5|TRBV4-1|once
ASSQGFVRGQETQY
>TRBJ1-3|TRBV10-3|once
AISEPGQGNTIY
>TRBJ1-1|TRBV7-2|-
ASSLWDRGQGTEAF
>TRBJ1-2|TRBV5-6|-
ASSFRRDGYT
>TRBJ2-5|TRBV28|-
ASRNDRLKKTQY
>TRBJ2-2|TRBV5-1|-
ASSAGDRVVTGELF
>TRBJ1-2|TRBV10-2|-
ASRDRAYGYT
>TRBJ1-2|TRBV30|-
AWSRDRLLYGYT
>TRBJ1-5|TRBV5-6|-
ASSLGQFNQPQH
>TRBJ2-7|TRBV19|-
ASSIVSAGSIYEQY
>TRBJ2-5|TRBV27|-
ASSLSSWQETQY
>TRBJ2-5|TRBV18|-
ASSPRETQY
>TRBJ1-2|TRBV2|-
ASSGTNYGYT
>TRBJ2-2|TRBV10-3|once
AISVRTGELF
>TRBJ2-2|TRBV5-1|few
ASSLDGTGIAGELF
>TRBJ2-1|TRBV5-4|-
ASSWGTSMNYNEQF
>TRBJ1-5|TRBV6-2/TRBV6-3|few
ASSYSGHRTGRQPQH
>TRBJ1-4|TRBV4-2|-
ASSLGIEGEKLF
>TRBJ1-4|TRBV19|-
ASSTSQGWGEKLF
>TRBJ2-1|TRBV6-1|few
ASSEEARGVSYNEQF
>TRBJ2-1|TRBV12-5|-
ASGLGQGGQF
>TRBJ1-2|TRBV6-6|-
ASSYSQGGNGYT